These 16 T cell receptor beta chains were all obtained from the same sample, sequenced in a study of tumor and adjacent non-tumor tissue in lung cancer. The library came from three nested PCR rounds adapted from ARM-PCR protocols. TCRdb independently ran MiXCR on the multiplex PCR reads; one entry per CDR3 protein. The sample holds about 75,000 distinct CDR3 sequences; over 70% are singletons and the top ten take less than 15%. The template was RNA from unsorted bulk tissue. Sequencing was done on a sample of lung tumor tissue. The receptors shown here come from a woman between 50 and 59 years old with non-small cell lung cancer.

On this clonotype: Because it lacks the conserved phenylalanine or tryptophan at the end, this CDR3 is likely a read error. The chain uses TRBV6-6 and TRBJ1-6; 10 nucleotides line up with TRBD1. Unmatched junction bases numbered 8, after V lost 9 bases and J lost 9 bases. This CDR3 has 14 residues. Germline assignment: CDR1 MNHNY and CDR2 SVGAGI (reference sequence). CDR3 sequence reads: CASSQGQGFSPLHL. CDR3 coding DNA: TGTGCCAGTAGTCAGGGACAGGGGTTTTCACCCCTCCACTTA.

Details on this clonotype: The DNA is omitted, as the CDR3 cannot be located on it reliably, and the CDR3 follows TCRdb's listing. V gene TRBV29-1 combines with J gene TRBJ2-1; whether TRBD2, the table's D call, matches the DNA was not checked. Including both end residues, the CDR3 is 14 amino acids long. CDR1 is SQVTM, CDR2 ANQGSEA, per germline. The CDR3 loop reads CSVEVAGGSDEHFF.

Concerning this clonotype itself: The germline gene is not matched at one end of the junction; a read error may be the cause. The genes are TRBV6-5 and TRBJ2-7; TRBD2 matches 11 bases. This CDR3 has 15 amino acids. Looked up from germline, CDR1 is MNHEY and CDR2 is SVGAGI. The CDR3 is CACKTSGSVTYEHYF. DNA for the CDR3: TGTGCCTGCAAAACTAGCGGGAGTGTCACCTACGAGCACTACTTC.

Notes on this clonotype: Compared with germline, one end of the junction differs, possibly owing to a read error. The V gene is TRBV5-1, the J gene TRBJ2-5; tentative D call: TRBD1 (6 bases). The CDR3 runs to 18 residues. Per germline, CDR1 SGHRS and CDR2 YFSETQ. The CDR3 spells CASSLVGRSLTKGETRYF. In DNA form, the CDR3 reads TGCGCCAGCAGCTTGGTTGGGCGTTCCCTCACCAAGGGGGAGACCCGGTACTTC.

V usage is TRBV11-2 and J usage is TRBJ2-1; a weak D match, TRBD2 (5 bases). Germline loops: CDR1 SGHAT, CDR2 FQNNGV. V lost 8 bases, J lost 9 bases, and 14 bases lay in between. The CDR3 contains 12 residues. The CDR3 nucleotides are TGTGCCAGCTTAGAGCTGAGCGGTGAGCAGTTCTTC. Translation: CASLELSGEQFF.

This clonotype was seen repeatedly, ten times or more. The J gene is TRBJ2-7, the V gene TRBV5-1; 7 bases align to TRBD1. This CDR3 has 12 residues. CDR1 is SGHRS and CDR2 is YFSETQ in the germline V gene. The ends lost 0 bases at V and 9 bases at J; junction bases unmatched: 3. In DNA form, the CDR3 reads TGCGCCAGCAGCTTGGACAGGGGAACGCAGTACTTC. Residues: CASSLDRGTQYF.

The chain employs TRBV5-6 and TRBJ2-5; D may be TRBD1 (6 bases). The CDR3 has 15 amino acids. Per germline, CDR1 SGHDT and CDR2 YYEEEE. Trimming pared 0 bases from V and 8 bases from J, leaving 17 bases between. The CDR3 DNA reads as TGTGCCAGCAGCTTGGGGAACAGGGAGTTTGATACCCAGTACTTC. It specifies CASSLGNREFDTQYF.

A note on this clonotype: The conserved final phenylalanine or tryptophan is absent from the CDR3, which likely points to a read error. The chain is built from TRBV29-1 and TRBJ2-7; 9 bases agree with TRBD1. V was clipped by 8 bases and J by 1 base; unmatched bases: 12. Per germline, CDR1 SQVTM and CDR2 ANQGSEA. The CDR3 length is 15 residues. CDR3 protein: CSLVLSDRGSYEQYL. The CDR3, as DNA: TGCAGCCTTGTACTGTCGGACAGGGGATCCTACGAGCAGTACTTA.

In this sample, this clonotype turned up once. One base away lies a much larger clone, so this may be a sequencing read error. The chain is built from TRBV5-1 and TRBJ2-1, with D perhaps matching TRBD2 (6 bases). The germline V gene has CDR1 SGHRS and CDR2 YFSETQ. The CDR3 contains 14 residues. Here the CDR3 reads CASSPGESYNKQFF. CDR3 coding DNA: TGCGCCAGCAGCCCGGGGGAGTCCTACAATAAGCAGTTCTTC.

A remark on this clonotype: A read error may produce the germline difference seen at one junction end. V usage is TRBV10-3 and J usage is TRBJ2-7; maybe TRBD1 (6 bases). The germline gives CDR1 ENHRY, CDR2 SYGVKD. CDR3 size: 15 residues. The CDR3 is CAANTGTLDSYEQYF. CDR3 DNA: TGTGCCGCGAATACCGGGACACTCGATTCCTACGAGCAGTATTTC.

This sequence joins TRBV7-2 and TRBJ2-3; 8 bases map to TRBD2. This CDR3 comprises 18 residues. V dropped 1 base and J dropped 4; count of bases not matched to a gene: 13. The V gene's germline CDR1 is SGHTA and CDR2 FQGNSA. Here the CDR3 reads CASSLVWREAWVSDTQYF. CDR3 sequence (DNA): TGTGCCAGCAGCTTAGTCTGGCGGGAGGCTTGGGTCTCAGATACGCAGTATTTT.

This clonotype came up once. The junction departs from the called germline gene at one end, perhaps through a read error. The J gene is TRBJ1-4, the V gene TRBV6-5; 8 nucleotides match TRBD1. Germline V CDR1 and CDR2: MNHEY, SVGAGI. The CDR3 has 15 amino acids. The CDR3 nucleotides are TGTCCCAGCAGTTACGCCGGGTCGGGACAGGAAAAACTGTCTTTT. Protein: CPSSYAGSGQEKLSF.

V usage is TRBV7-8 and J usage is TRBJ2-2, with D possibly called TRBD1 or TRBD2 (6 bases each). CDR3 size: 16 residues. V was clipped by 6 bases and J by 7 bases, with 21 bases between them. Per germline, CDR1 SGHVS and CDR2 FQNEAQ. CDR3 sequence reads: CASSIIGGGDVGELFF. The CDR3 bases are TGTGCCAGCAGTATCATAGGGGGAGGTGATGTCGGGGAGCTGTTTTTT.

J is TRBJ1-2 and V is TRBV6-1; D gene unclear. The CDR3 covers 15 residues. Trimming cost V 2 bases and J 2 bases, with 12 bases left between them. Per germline, CDR1 MNHNS and CDR2 SASEGT. The CDR3 DNA follows: TGTGCCAGCAGTGAAAACGAACGGAGGAACTATGGCTACACCTTC. This gives the protein CASSENERRNYGYTF.

Concerning this clonotype itself: Given the absence of the conserved phenylalanine or tryptophan at the CDR3 end, a read error is likely. The chain couples TRBV11-1 to TRBJ2-7, with 9 bases fitting TRBD1. This CDR3 is built from 15 residues. Germline CDR1 SGHAT, CDR2 FQDESV (reference sequence). Germline trimming cut 6 bases from V and 0 bases from J; bases unmatched to any gene: 6. The CDR3 sequence: CASSRTGVASYEQYL. The CDR3 DNA follows: TGTGCCAGCAGTCGGACAGGGGTGGCCTCCTACGAGCAGTACTTA.

The gene calls are TRBV28 and TRBJ2-5, with unresolved D. CDR3 length: 14 amino acids. V was pared by 5 bases and J by 3 bases, with 13 bases between. Germline V gene data show CDR1 as MDHEN and CDR2 as SYDVKM. As DNA, the CDR3 is TGTGCCAGCAGTCCCCCCGACCAGAAAGAGACCCAGTACTTC. This sequence encodes CASSPPDQKETQYF.